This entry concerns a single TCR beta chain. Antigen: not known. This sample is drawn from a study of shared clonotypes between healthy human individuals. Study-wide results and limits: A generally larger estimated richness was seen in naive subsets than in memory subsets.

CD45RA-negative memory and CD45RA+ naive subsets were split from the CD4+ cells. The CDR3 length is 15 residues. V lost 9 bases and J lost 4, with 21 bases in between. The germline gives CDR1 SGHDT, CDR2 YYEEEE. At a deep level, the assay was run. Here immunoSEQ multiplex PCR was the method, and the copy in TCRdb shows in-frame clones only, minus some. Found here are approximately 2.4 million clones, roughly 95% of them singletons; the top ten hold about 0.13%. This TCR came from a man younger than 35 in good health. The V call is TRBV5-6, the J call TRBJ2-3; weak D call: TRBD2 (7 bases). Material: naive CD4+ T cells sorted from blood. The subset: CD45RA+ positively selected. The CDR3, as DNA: TGTGCCACCCTGCGAAGGGGGGAGGGCGCAGATACGCAGTATTTT. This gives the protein CATLRRGEGADTQYF.